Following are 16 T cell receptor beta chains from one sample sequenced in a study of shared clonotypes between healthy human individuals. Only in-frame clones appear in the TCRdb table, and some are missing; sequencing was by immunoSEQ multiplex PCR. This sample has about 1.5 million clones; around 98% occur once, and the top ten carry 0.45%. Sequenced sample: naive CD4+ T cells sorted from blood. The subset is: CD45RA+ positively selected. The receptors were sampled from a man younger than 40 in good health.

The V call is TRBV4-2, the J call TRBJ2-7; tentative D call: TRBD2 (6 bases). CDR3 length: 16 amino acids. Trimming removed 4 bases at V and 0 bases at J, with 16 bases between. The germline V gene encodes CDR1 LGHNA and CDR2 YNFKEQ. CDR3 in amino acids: CASSRTIAGSSYEQYF. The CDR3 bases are TGTGCCAGCAGCCGGACTATTGCGGGGTCCTCCTACGAGCAGTACTTC.

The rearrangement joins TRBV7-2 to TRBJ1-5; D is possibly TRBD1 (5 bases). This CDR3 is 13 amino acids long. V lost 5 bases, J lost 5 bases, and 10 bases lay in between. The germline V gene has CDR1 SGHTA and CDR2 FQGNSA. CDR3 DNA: TGTGCCAGCAGCACCCGGGGGGATCAGCCCCAGCATTTT. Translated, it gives CASSTRGDQPQHF. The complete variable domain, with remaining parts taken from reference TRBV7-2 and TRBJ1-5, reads GAGVSQSPSNKVTEKGKDVELRCDPISGHTALYWYRQSLGQGLEFLIYFQGNSAPDKSGLPSDRFSAERTGGSVSTLTIQRTQQEDSAVYLCASSTRGDQPQHFGDGTRLSIL.

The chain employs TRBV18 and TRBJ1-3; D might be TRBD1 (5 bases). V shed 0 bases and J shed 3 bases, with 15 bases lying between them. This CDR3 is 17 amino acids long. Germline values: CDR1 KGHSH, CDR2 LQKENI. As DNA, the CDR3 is TGTGCCAGCTCACCACCGGGACTCCAAAGGGTTGGAAACACCATATATTTT. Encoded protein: CASSPPGLQRVGNTIYF.

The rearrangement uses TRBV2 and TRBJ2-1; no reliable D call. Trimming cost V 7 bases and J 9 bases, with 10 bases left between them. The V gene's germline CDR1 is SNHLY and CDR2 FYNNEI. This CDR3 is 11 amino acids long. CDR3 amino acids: CASKSLGEQFF. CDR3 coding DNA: TGTGCCAGCAAATCCCTTGGTGAGCAGTTCTTC.

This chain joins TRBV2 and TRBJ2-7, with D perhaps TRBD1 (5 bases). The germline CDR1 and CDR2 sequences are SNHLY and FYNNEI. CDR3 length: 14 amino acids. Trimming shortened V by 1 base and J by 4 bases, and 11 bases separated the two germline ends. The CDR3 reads CASSEGTKDYEQYF. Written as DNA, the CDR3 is TGTGCCAGCAGTGAAGGGACAAAAGATTACGAGCAGTACTTC.

The CDR3 DNA reads as TGTGCCAGCAGTGGCGACAGTTTCGGAGGTAACACTGAAGCTTTCTTT. This codes for CASSGDSFGGNTEAFF. This sequence joins TRBV2 and TRBJ1-1, with a possible D match to TRBD1 (5 bases). Looked up from germline, CDR1 is SNHLY and CDR2 is FYNNEI. V was pared by 4 bases and J by 2 bases, with 17 bases between. The CDR3 runs to 16 residues.

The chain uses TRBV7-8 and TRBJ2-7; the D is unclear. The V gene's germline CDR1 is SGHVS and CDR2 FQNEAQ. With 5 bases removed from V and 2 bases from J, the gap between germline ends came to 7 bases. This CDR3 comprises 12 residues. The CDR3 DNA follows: TGTGCCAGCAGCCCGGCGACCTACGAGCAGTACTTC. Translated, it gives CASSPATYEQYF.

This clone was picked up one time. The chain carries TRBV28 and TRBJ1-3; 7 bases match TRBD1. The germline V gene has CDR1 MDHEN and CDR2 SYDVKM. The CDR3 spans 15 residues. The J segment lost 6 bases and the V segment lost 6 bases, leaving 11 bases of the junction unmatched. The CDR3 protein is CASRNRGTDLNTIYF. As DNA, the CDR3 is TGTGCCAGCAGAAATAGGGGGACAGACCTAAACACCATATATTTT. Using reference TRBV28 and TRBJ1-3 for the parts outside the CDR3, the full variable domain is DVKVTQSSRYLVKRTGEKVFLECVQDMDHENMFWYRQDPGLGLRLIYFSYDVKMKEKGDIPEGYSVSREKKERFSLILESASTNQTSMYLCASRNRGTDLNTIYFGEGSWLTVV.

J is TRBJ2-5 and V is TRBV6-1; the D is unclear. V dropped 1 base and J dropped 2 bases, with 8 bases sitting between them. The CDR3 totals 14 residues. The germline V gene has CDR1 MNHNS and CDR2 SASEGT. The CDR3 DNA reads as TGTGCCAGCAGTGAAGAATTCAGTCAAGAGACCCAGTACTTC. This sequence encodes CASSEEFSQETQYF.

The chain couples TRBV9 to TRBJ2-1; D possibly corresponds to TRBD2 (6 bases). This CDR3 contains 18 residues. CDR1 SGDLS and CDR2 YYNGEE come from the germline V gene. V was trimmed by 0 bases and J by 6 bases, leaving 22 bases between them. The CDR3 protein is CASSVGLVPQYNFNEQFF. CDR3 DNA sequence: TGTGCCAGCAGCGTAGGACTAGTACCCCAATATAACTTCAATGAGCAGTTCTTC. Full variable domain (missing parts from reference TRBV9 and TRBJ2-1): DSGVTQTPKHLITATGQRVTLRCSPRSGDLSVYWYQQSLDQGLQFLIQYYNGEERAKGNILERFSAQQFPDLHSELNLSSLELGDSALYFCASSVGLVPQYNFNEQFFGPGTRLTVL.

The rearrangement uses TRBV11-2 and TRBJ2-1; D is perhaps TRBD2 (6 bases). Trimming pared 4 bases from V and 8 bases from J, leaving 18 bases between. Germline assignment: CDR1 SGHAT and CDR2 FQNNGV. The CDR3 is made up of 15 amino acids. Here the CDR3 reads CASSSWKRASYEQFF. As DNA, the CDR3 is TGTGCCAGCAGCTCGTGGAAGCGGGCCAGCTATGAGCAGTTCTTC.

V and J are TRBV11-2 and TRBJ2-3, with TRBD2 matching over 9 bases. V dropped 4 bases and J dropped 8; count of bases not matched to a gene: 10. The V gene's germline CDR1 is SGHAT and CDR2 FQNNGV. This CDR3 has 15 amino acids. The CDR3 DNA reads TGTGCCAGCAGCTGGGGACTAGCTCCCGATGGTACGCAGTATTTT. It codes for CASSWGLAPDGTQYF.

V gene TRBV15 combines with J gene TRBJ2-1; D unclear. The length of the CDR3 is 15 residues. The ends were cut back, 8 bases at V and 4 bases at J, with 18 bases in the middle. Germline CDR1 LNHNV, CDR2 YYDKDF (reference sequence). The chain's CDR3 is CATLRPPSEYNEQFF. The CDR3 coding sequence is TGTGCCACCCTAAGACCCCCCTCGGAGTACAATGAGCAGTTCTTC.

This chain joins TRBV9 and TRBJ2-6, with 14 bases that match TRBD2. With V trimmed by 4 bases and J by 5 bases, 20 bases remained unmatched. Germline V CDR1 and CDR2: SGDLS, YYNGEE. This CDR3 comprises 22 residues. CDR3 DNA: TGTGCCAGCAGCTGGTATGAGACGGACGGGACTAGCGGGGGTGGCAGGGCCAACGTCCTGACTTTC. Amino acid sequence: CASSWYETDGTSGGGRANVLTF.

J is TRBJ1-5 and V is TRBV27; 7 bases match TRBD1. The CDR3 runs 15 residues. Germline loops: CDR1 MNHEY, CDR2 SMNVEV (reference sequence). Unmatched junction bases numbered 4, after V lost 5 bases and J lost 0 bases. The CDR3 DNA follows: TGTGCCAGCAGTAGGGGGCCCGGTAGCAATCAGCCCCAGCATTTT. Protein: CASSRGPGSNQPQHF.

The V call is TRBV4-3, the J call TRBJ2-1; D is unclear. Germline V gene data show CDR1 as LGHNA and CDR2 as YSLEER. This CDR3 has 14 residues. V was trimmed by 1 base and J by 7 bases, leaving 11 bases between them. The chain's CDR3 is CASSQVGLANEQFF. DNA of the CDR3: TGCGCCAGCAGCCAAGTCGGTTTGGCTAATGAGCAGTTCTTC.